The next 22 T cell receptor beta chains were all read from a single sample in a study of radiotherapy plus CTLA-4 blockade in lung cancer. This table comes from immunoSEQ multiplex PCR, and its TCRdb copy is limited to in-frame clones, with some not included. The repertoire holds tens of thousands of clones, with 79% as singletons. The sample in question was peripheral blood, obtained from a patient treated with radiotherapy plus ipilimumab. Receptor source: a human donor with non-small cell lung cancer that progressed on radiotherapy plus ipilimumab.

The V gene is TRBV7-9, the J gene TRBJ2-2; weak D call: TRBD2 (5 bases). With 2 bases removed from V and 3 bases from J, the gap between germline ends came to 16 bases. The CDR3 is 17 residues long. From germline, CDR1 is SEHNR and CDR2 FQNEAQ (reference sequence). This chain's CDR3 is CASSLILGDYDTGELFF. The DNA for the CDR3 is TGTGCCAGCAGCTTAATCCTGGGCGACTACGACACCGGGGAGCTGTTTTTT.

The chain joins TRBV11-3 to TRBJ2-7; D gene unclear. CDR3 length: 11 amino acids. Germline V gene lookup returns CDR1 SGHNT and CDR2 YENEEA. With 5 bases removed from V and 2 bases from J, the gap between germline ends came to 4 bases. The CDR3 DNA sequence: TGTGCCAGCAGCCTGACCTACGAGCAGTACTTC. It encodes CASSLTYEQYF.

The J gene is TRBJ1-3, the V gene TRBV14; TRBD1 might be the D (6 bases). The germline CDR1 and CDR2 sequences are SGHDN and FVKESK. The CDR3 runs to 14 residues. Trimming cost V 1 base and J 5 bases, with 9 bases left between them. The DNA for the CDR3 is TGTGCCAGCAGCCAAGCAGGGGCGCGAAACACCATATATTTT. Residues: CASSQAGARNTIYF.

The chain employs TRBV5-1 and TRBJ2-3, with 8 bases lining up with TRBD1. CDR1 and CDR2 (germline): SGHRS, YFSETQ. The CDR3 loop spans 14 amino acids. V lost 7 bases to trimming and J lost 10 bases; unmatched junction nucleotides: 14. The CDR3: CASGLGQAPGAQYF. The DNA for the CDR3 is TGCGCCAGCGGTTTGGGACAGGCCCCGGGGGCGCAGTATTTT.

The chain recombines TRBV29-1 with TRBJ2-2; D unresolved. Germline CDR1 SQVTM, CDR2 ANQGSEA. V lost 2 bases and J 6 bases, leaving 7 bases between the germline ends. CDR3 length: 12 amino acids. CDR3 sequence: CSVEMGSGELFF. The CDR3 coding sequence is TGCAGCGTTGAAATGGGGTCCGGGGAGCTGTTTTTT.

This chain links TRBV2 with TRBJ2-7, with a tentative D call TRBD2 (6 bases). The germline V and J ends were trimmed by 7 bases and 1 base, with 20 bases remaining between them. Germline CDR1 SNHLY, CDR2 FYNNEI. The CDR3 has 16 residues. The chain's CDR3 is CASKETGRTGSYEQYF. The CDR3 nucleotides read TGTGCCAGCAAGGAGACGGGGAGGACGGGGTCCTACGAGCAGTACTTC.

The chain combines TRBV7-9 with TRBJ1-2; no definite D call. Germline CDR1 SEHNR, CDR2 FQNEAQ (reference sequence). The length of the CDR3 is 14 residues. Trimming left V 4 bases short and J 8 bases short, with 17 bases between. The CDR3 reads CASSSSWRPSGYTF. Written as DNA, the CDR3 is TGTGCCAGCAGCTCCTCGTGGAGGCCCAGCGGCTACACCTTC.

The chain is built from TRBV2 and TRBJ1-2, with 7 bases lining up with TRBD1. The CDR3 runs 13 residues. Germline V gene sequence: CDR1 SNHLY, CDR2 FYNNEI. V lost 6 bases to trimming and J lost 8 bases; unmatched junction nucleotides: 9. The CDR3 nucleotides are TGTGCCAGCAGCGTGGACAGGTGGGGCGGCTACACCTTC. Encoded protein: CASSVDRWGGYTF.

DNA of the CDR3: TGTGCCAGCAGCCAAGAACGCGCACCGGGTTCTGAAGCTTTCTTT. This codes for CASSQERAPGSEAFF. The chain couples TRBV4-2 to TRBJ1-1, with no clear D. Germline values: CDR1 LGHNA, CDR2 YNFKEQ. Trimming took 0 bases from V and 6 from J, leaving 14 bases between them. The CDR3 length is 15 residues.

The genes are TRBV18 and TRBJ2-2; tentatively, D is TRBD1 (5 bases). Looked up from germline, CDR1 is KGHSH and CDR2 is LQKENI. CDR3 length: 16 amino acids. V lost 0 bases to trimming and J lost 2 bases, with 10 bases between them. The CDR3 nucleotides read TGTGCCAGCTCACCACCTTCGACAGTCAACACCGGGGAGCTGTTTTTT. This sequence encodes CASSPPSTVNTGELFF.

The chain joins TRBV21-1 to TRBJ2-1; the table's D call, TRBD2, has no DNA check behind it. TRBV21-1 is a pseudogene locus. The length of the CDR3 is 17 residues. The chain's CDR3 is CASSRFVAHHSDNEQFF. The CDR3, as DNA: TGTGCCAGCAGTCGTTTTGTAGCACACCATTCCGACAATGAGCAGTTCTTC.

The genes are TRBV5-1 and TRBJ1-2; 7 bases fit TRBD1. J gave up 4 bases and V 0 bases, and 3 bases lay outside the gene matches. Germline V gene sequence: CDR1 SGHRS, CDR2 YFSETQ. The CDR3 has 14 residues. The CDR3 is CASSLEGQIYGYTF. CDR3 coding DNA: TGCGCCAGCAGCTTGGAGGGACAGATCTATGGCTACACCTTC. The full variable domain, with the rest looked up from reference TRBV5-1 and TRBJ1-2, is KAGVTQTPRYLIKTRGQQVTLSCSPISGHRSVSWYQQTPGQGLQFLFEYFSETQRNKGNFPGRFSGRQFSNSRSEMNVSTLELGDSALYLCASSLEGQIYGYTFGSGTRLTVV.

This chain connects TRBV27 to TRBJ1-1; D is unresolved. V gave up 5 bases and J gave up 4 bases, with 14 bases separating them. The germline CDR1 and CDR2 sequences are MNHEY and SMNVEV (reference sequence). The CDR3 is 14 amino acids. CDR3 in DNA: TGTGCCAGCAGTCCTAGGGCAATTACCACTGAAGCTTTCTTT. It yields the protein CASSPRAITTEAFF.

This clone came up once. This chain uses TRBV9 with TRBJ2-3, with 9 bases aligning to TRBD2. This CDR3 has 15 residues. Germline-derived CDR1 and CDR2 are SGDLS and YYNGEE. J gave up 5 bases and V 4 bases, and 8 bases lay outside the gene matches. The DNA of the CDR3 is TGTGCCAGCAGCTTTAGCGGGAGTTTCTTAGATACGCAGTATTTT. It yields the protein CASSFSGSFLDTQYF.

This chain links TRBV19 with TRBJ2-3; tentative D call: TRBD1 (5 bases). Germline V lookup: CDR1 LNHDA, CDR2 SQIVND (reference sequence). The CDR3 runs 12 residues. V was clipped by 3 bases and J by 10 bases, with 11 bases between them. CDR3 residues: CASSIGAEAQYF. The CDR3 DNA reads TGTGCCAGTAGTATTGGGGCTGAGGCGCAGTATTTT.

This clone was seen only once. The rearrangement uses TRBV5-6 and TRBJ1-1; D call uncertain. This CDR3 spans 14 amino acids. Trimming left V 3 bases short and J 3 bases short, with 12 bases between. Germline V lookup: CDR1 SGHDT, CDR2 YYEEEE. The CDR3 bases are TGTGCCAGCAGCTCCAGACGGATGTACACTGAAGCTTTCTTT. Encoded protein: CASSSRRMYTEAFF.

This chain joins TRBV27 and TRBJ1-2; D is undetermined. This CDR3 is 15 amino acids long. The V and J ends lost 0 bases and 0 bases respectively, with 8 bases between them. Germline CDR1 and CDR2: MNHEY and SMNVEV (reference sequence). The CDR3 DNA reads as TGTGCCAGCAGTTTATCAGGCAGCTCTAACTATGGCTACACCTTC. Residues: CASSLSGSSNYGYTF.

The rearrangement joins TRBV11-2 to TRBJ1-2, with 7 bases fitting TRBD1. V gave up 0 bases and J gave up 4 bases; unmatched junction bases: 5. The CDR3 loop spans 15 amino acids. The germline V gene has CDR1 SGHAT and CDR2 FQNNGV. CDR3 DNA sequence: TGTGCCAGCAGCTTAGAGACAGGGAGCCCCTATGGCTACACCTTC. Protein sequence: CASSLETGSPYGYTF.

The rearrangement joins TRBV6-1 to TRBJ1-5, with 7 bases matching TRBD1. The ends lost 3 bases at V and 5 bases at J; junction bases unmatched: 7. Germline CDR1 and CDR2: MNHNS and SASEGT. This CDR3 is 15 amino acids long. CDR3 coding DNA: TGTGCCAGCAGTGACGATTACAGGGGCCATCAGCCCCAGCATTTT. Translation gives CASSDDYRGHQPQHF.

The CDR3 nucleotides read TGTGCCAGCAGCCGCTGGGGTAGCAATCAGCCCCAGCATTTT. It encodes CASSRWGSNQPQHF. The gene calls are TRBV28 and TRBJ1-5, with D unclear. V was cut by 6 bases and J by 0 bases, with 9 bases left in between. Germline lookup yields CDR1 MDHEN and CDR2 SYDVKM. The CDR3 runs to 14 residues.

The rearrangement joins TRBV19 to TRBJ2-2; 14 positions agree with TRBD2. This CDR3 has 16 amino acids. J gave up 4 bases and V 5 bases, and 3 bases lay outside the gene matches. From germline, CDR1 is LNHDA and CDR2 SQIVND (reference sequence). The CDR3 spells CASSPGLAGGTGELFF. The CDR3 DNA follows: TGTGCCAGTAGTCCCGGACTAGCGGGAGGCACCGGGGAGCTGTTTTTT.

The rearrangement joins TRBV5-4 to TRBJ2-1; 11 nucleotides line up with TRBD2. The CDR3 length is 14 residues. Germline CDR1 reads SGHNT; CDR2 reads YYREEE (reference sequence). Losses at the gene ends were 5 bases for V and 8 bases for J; bases not matched to a gene: 6. The CDR3 here is CASRIAGGPHEQFF. In nucleotides, the CDR3 is TGTGCCAGCAGGATAGCGGGGGGGCCGCATGAGCAGTTCTTC. Combining the CDR3 with reference TRBV5-4 and TRBJ2-1 gives the whole variable domain ETGVTQSPTHLIKTRGQQVTLRCSSQSGHNTVSWYQQALGQGPQFIFQYYREEENGRGNFPPRFSGLQFPNYSSELNVNALELDDSALYLCASRIAGGPHEQFFGPGTRLTVL.